The 12 T cell receptor beta chains in this list originate from one sample, sequenced in a study of T cell responses to AZD1222 COVID-19 vaccine. TCRdb keeps only in-frame clones here, not all; method: immunoSEQ multiplex PCR. The data show 150,000 to 200,000 clones, 70% to 90% seen once. The specimen was peripheral blood, collected on day 0 of AZD1222 vaccination. The receptor source for this set is an adult in good health.

This chain links TRBV19 with TRBJ1-4; 7 nucleotides align to TRBD1. J was trimmed by 8 bases and V by 6 bases; bases with no gene match: 18. The germline gives CDR1 LNHDA, CDR2 SQIVND (reference sequence). The CDR3 is 17 amino acids. CDR3 sequence: CASSPGQKRPLGEKLFF. DNA of the CDR3: TGTGCCAGTAGCCCGGGACAGAAAAGACCCTTAGGAGAAAAACTGTTTTTT.

A few counts support this clone. The rearrangement joins TRBV19 to TRBJ2-5; perhaps TRBD1 as D (5 bases). Germline CDR1 LNHDA, CDR2 SQIVND (reference sequence). The CDR3 length is 14 residues. V lost 3 bases and J lost 4, with 12 bases in between. The CDR3 spells CASSMNPGLETQYF. CDR3 nucleotide sequence: TGTGCCAGTAGTATGAATCCAGGGTTAGAGACCCAGTACTTC. Together with reference TRBV19 and TRBJ2-5, the CDR3 gives the full variable domain: DGGITQSPKYLFRKEGQNVTLSCEQNLNHDAMYWYRQDPGQGLRLIYYSQIVNDFQKGDIAEGYSVSREKKESFPLTVTSAQKNPTAFYLCASSMNPGLETQYFGPGTRLLVL.

CDR3 sequence reads: CASSFDRTEETQYF. The CDR3, as DNA: TGTGCCAGCAGTTTTGACAGGACTGAAGAGACCCAGTACTTC. The chain is built from TRBV28 and TRBJ2-5, with D possibly TRBD1 on 6 matching bases. The CDR3 runs 14 residues. From germline, CDR1 is MDHEN and CDR2 SYDVKM. Trimming left V 3 bases short and J 3 bases short, with 11 bases between.

The genes are TRBV5-1 and TRBJ1-5; 7 bases are shared with TRBD1. The CDR3 has 15 amino acids. In germline, CDR1 is SGHRS, CDR2 YFSETQ. After removal of 0 bases from V and 6 bases from J, the junction contained 6 bases not matched to a gene. CDR3 bases: TGCGCCAGCAGCTTGGAGGGGGCTCTGGGTCAGCCCCAGCATTTT. This sequence encodes CASSLEGALGQPQHF.

This chain uses TRBV7-3 with TRBJ2-7; D unresolved. V lost 2 bases and J lost 2, with 13 bases in between. The germline CDR1 and CDR2 sequences are SGHTA and FQGTGA. CDR3 length: 15 amino acids. CDR3 region: CASSLGPTHTYEQYF. In nucleotides, the CDR3 is TGTGCCAGCAGCTTAGGGCCTACACACACCTACGAGCAGTACTTC.

The rearrangement uses TRBV3-1 (or the pseudogene TRBV3-2) and TRBJ2-7, with a tentative D call TRBD1 (7 bases). Germline lookup yields CDR1 LGHDT and CDR2 YNNKEL (reference sequence). The CDR3 spans 14 residues. Trimming took 8 bases from V and 2 from J, leaving 16 bases between them. The CDR3 DNA sequence: TGTGCCAGCGGAGGGGGACAGAGAACCTACGAGCAGTACTTC. The encoded protein is CASGGGQRTYEQYF.

The rearrangement links TRBV30 to TRBJ1-3, with 7 bases lining up with TRBD1. Losses at the gene ends were 2 bases for V and 3 bases for J; bases not matched to a gene: 4. CDR1 and CDR2 from the germline V gene are GTSNPN and SVGIG (reference sequence). The CDR3 spans 14 residues. For the CDR3, the DNA is TGTGCCTGGAGTAGAGGGGGCGGTGGAAACACCATATATTTT. It codes for CAWSRGGGGNTIYF.

V gene TRBV28 combines with J gene TRBJ1-4, with 9 bases lining up with TRBD1. The germline V gene has CDR1 MDHEN and CDR2 SYDVKM. The length of the CDR3 is 14 residues. V lost 5 bases, J lost 10 bases, and 8 bases stayed unmatched. The DNA of the CDR3 is TGTGCCAGCAGTCTCCGGGACAGGGTGCGAAAACTGTTTTTT. It yields the protein CASSLRDRVRKLFF.

This clone was counted a single time. The V gene is TRBV7-2, the J gene TRBJ2-5; TRBD2 might be the D (5 bases). V lost 5 bases and J lost 4, with 14 bases in between. The CDR3 has 14 residues. Looked up from germline, CDR1 is SGHTA and CDR2 is FQGNSA. The chain's CDR3 is CASSQLDRGETQYF. The CDR3, as DNA: TGTGCCAGCAGCCAACTGGACCGGGGAGAGACCCAGTACTTC.

The chain couples TRBV10-3 to TRBJ2-1; a weak D match, TRBD1 (7 bases). The length of the CDR3 is 14 residues. Germline V gene sequence: CDR1 ENHRY, CDR2 SYGVKD. Trimming cost V 7 bases and J 7 bases, with 17 bases left between them. The CDR3 loop reads CAITKTGRSNEQFF. CDR3 bases: TGTGCCATCACTAAGACAGGGAGGTCGAATGAGCAGTTCTTC.

The chain carries TRBV6-5 and TRBJ1-2; a possible D gene is TRBD1 (6 bases). Germline assignment: CDR1 MNHEY and CDR2 SVGAGI. There are 14 residues in the CDR3. The V gene lost 3 bases and the J gene lost 7 bases, with 15 bases spanning the gap. For the CDR3, the DNA is TGTGCCAGCAGTTATGACGGGGCAGGGGTTGGCTACACCTTC. Amino acids: CASSYDGAGVGYTF.

This clone appeared a few times. J is TRBJ1-4 and V is TRBV19; 7 nucleotides match TRBD1. The junction had 9 bases not matched to a gene; V was cut back by 4 bases and J by 4 bases. The germline gives CDR1 LNHDA, CDR2 SQIVND (reference sequence). CDR3 length: 16 residues. The CDR3 is CASSNSPGQLNEKLFF. The CDR3 region has the DNA TGTGCCAGTAGTAACTCCCCGGGACAGCTTAATGAAAAACTGTTTTTT.